These 4 T cell receptor beta chains came from one sample sequenced in a study of neurological immune-mediated disorders. TCRdb reanalysed the 5' RACE reads using MiXCR and keeps one entry per CDR3 protein. Among about 80,000 distinct CDR3 sequences listed, just over 5% were seen once. Sample: PBMCs. Receptors were obtained from a woman younger than 45 with multiple sclerosis.

At least ten counts were recorded for this clonotype. The chain uses TRBV29-1 and TRBJ2-2; D might be TRBD1 (6 bases). Germline V lookup: CDR1 SQVTM, CDR2 ANQGSEA. The V end was cut by 6 bases, the J end by 1 base, with 9 bases between. This CDR3 has 13 amino acids. This CDR3 is CSVADRNTGELFF. In DNA form, the CDR3 reads TGCAGCGTCGCGGACAGGAACACCGGGGAGCTGTTTTTT.

The chain's CDR3 is CASSPSTGGRTDTQYF. CDR3 sequence (DNA): TGTGCCAGCAGCCCGTCGACAGGGGGACGCACAGATACGCAGTATTTT. The genes are TRBV3-1 and TRBJ2-3; 9 nucleotides match TRBD1. Trimming cost V 4 bases and J 1 base; bases outside gene matches: 6. In germline, CDR1 is LGHDT, CDR2 YNNKEL (reference sequence). The CDR3 is made up of 16 amino acids.

The chain links TRBV5-1 to TRBJ2-2; D gene unclear. The CDR3 spans 15 residues. V shed 4 bases and J shed 5 bases, with 15 bases lying between them. The germline V gene has CDR1 SGHRS and CDR2 YFSETQ. For the CDR3, the DNA is TGCGCCAGCAGCCGCGCCTTCGGTCCGACCGGGGAGCTGTTTTTT. Translating gives CASSRAFGPTGELFF.

In its sample, this clonotype was seen many times. The V call is TRBV5-1, the J call TRBJ1-3; the match to TRBD1 covers 8 bases. The CDR3 contains 15 residues. Germline CDR1 is SGHRS and CDR2 is YFSETQ. Unmatched junction bases numbered 3, after V lost 4 bases and J lost 0 bases. The DNA for the CDR3 is TGCGCCAGCAGCCCAGGGACAGGCTCTGGAAACACCATATATTTT. It specifies CASSPGTGSGNTIYF.